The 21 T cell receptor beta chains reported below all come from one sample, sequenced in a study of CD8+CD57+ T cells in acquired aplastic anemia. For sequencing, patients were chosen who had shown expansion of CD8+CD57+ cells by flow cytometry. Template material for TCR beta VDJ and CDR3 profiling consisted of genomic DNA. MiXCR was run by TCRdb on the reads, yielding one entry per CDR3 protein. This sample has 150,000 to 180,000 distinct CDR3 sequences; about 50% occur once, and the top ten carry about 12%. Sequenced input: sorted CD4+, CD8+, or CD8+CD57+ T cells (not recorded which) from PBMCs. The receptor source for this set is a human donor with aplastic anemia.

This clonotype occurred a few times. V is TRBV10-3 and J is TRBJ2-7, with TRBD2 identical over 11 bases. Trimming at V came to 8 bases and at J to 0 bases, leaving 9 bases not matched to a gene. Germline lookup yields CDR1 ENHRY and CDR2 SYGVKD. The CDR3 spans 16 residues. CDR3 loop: CAIGKTSGDGSYEQYF. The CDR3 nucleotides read TGTGCCATCGGTAAGACTAGCGGGGATGGCTCCTACGAGCAGTACTTC.

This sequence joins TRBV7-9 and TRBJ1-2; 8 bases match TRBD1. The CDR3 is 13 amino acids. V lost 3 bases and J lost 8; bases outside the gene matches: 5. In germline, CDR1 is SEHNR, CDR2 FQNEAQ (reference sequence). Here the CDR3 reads CASSFVQGDGYTF. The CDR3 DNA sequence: TGTGCCAGCAGCTTTGTACAGGGGGACGGCTACACCTTC.

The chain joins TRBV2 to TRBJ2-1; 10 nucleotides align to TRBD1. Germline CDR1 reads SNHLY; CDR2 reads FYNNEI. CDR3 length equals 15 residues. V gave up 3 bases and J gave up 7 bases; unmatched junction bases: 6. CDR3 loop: CASSDWTGGRNEQFF. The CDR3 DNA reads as TGTGCCAGCAGTGATTGGACAGGGGGTAGGAATGAGCAGTTCTTC. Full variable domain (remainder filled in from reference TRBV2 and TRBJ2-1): EPEVTQTPSHQVTQMGQEVILRCVPISNHLYFYWYRQILGQKVEFLVSFYNNEISEKSEIFDDQFSVERPDGSNFTLKIRSTKLEDSAMYFCASSDWTGGRNEQFFGPGTRLTVL.

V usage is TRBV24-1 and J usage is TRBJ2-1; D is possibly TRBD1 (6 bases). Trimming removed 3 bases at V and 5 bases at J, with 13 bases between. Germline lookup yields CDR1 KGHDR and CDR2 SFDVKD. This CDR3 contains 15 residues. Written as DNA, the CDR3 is TGTGCCACCAGTGATCCCCGGACAGTCAACAATGAGCAGTTCTTC. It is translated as CATSDPRTVNNEQFF.

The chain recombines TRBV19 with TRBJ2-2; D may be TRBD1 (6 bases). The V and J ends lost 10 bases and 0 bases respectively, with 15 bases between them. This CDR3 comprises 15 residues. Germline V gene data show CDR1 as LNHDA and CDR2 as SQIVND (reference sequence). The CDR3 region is CANTKDSPNTGELFF. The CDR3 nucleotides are TGTGCCAACACAAAGGACAGTCCGAACACCGGGGAGCTGTTTTTT.

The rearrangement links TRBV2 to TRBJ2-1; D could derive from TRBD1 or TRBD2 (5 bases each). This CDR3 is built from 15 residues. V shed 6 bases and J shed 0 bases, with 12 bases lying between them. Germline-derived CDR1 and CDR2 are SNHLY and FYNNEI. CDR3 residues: CASSPSGTSYNEQFF. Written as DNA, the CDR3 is TGTGCCAGCAGCCCCTCCGGGACCTCCTACAATGAGCAGTTCTTC. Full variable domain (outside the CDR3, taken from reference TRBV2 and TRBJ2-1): EPEVTQTPSHQVTQMGQEVILRCVPISNHLYFYWYRQILGQKVEFLVSFYNNEISEKSEIFDDQFSVERPDGSNFTLKIRSTKLEDSAMYFCASSPSGTSYNEQFFGPGTRLTVL.

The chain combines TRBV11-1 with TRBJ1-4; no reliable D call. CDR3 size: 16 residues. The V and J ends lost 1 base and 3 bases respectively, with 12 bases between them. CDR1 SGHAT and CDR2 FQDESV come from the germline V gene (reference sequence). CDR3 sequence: CASSLEGNRANEKLFF. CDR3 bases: TGTGCCAGCAGCTTAGAAGGGAACAGAGCTAATGAAAAACTGTTTTTT.

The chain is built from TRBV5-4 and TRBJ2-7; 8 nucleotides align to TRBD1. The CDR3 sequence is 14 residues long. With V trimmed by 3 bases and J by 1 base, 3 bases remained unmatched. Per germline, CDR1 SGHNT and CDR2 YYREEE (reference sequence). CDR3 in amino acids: CASSSTGESYEQYF. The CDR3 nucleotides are TGTGCCAGCAGCTCGACAGGGGAGTCCTACGAGCAGTACTTC.

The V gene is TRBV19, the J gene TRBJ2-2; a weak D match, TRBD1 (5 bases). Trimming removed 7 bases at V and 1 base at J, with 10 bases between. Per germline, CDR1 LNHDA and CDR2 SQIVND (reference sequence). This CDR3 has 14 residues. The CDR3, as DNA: TGTGCCAGTAAGCCCGACAGGAACACCGGGGAGCTGTTTTTT. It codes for CASKPDRNTGELFF.

The CDR3 loop reads CATSRDLGLTQGSYGYTF. For the CDR3, the DNA is TGTGCCACCAGCAGAGATTTGGGCCTTACCCAAGGATCCTATGGCTACACCTTC. V gene TRBV15 combines with J gene TRBJ1-2; D not certain. Trimming left V 0 bases short and J 4 bases short, with 21 bases between. CDR1 LNHNV and CDR2 YYDKDF come from the germline V gene (reference sequence). The CDR3 is 18 amino acids.

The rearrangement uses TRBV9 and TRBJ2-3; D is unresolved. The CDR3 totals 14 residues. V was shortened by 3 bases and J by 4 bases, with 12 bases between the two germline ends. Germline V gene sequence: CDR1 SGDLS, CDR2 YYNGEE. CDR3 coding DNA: TGTGCCAGCAGCGCCGCCCAAAGGTCAGATACGCAGTATTTT. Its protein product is CASSAAQRSDTQYF.

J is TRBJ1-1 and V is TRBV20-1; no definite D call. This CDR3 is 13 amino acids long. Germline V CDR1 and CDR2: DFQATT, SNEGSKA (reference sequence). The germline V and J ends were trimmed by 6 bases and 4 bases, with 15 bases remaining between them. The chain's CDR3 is CSAPAGSPTEAFF. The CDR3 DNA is TGCAGTGCCCCGGCGGGGTCGCCCACTGAAGCTTTCTTT.

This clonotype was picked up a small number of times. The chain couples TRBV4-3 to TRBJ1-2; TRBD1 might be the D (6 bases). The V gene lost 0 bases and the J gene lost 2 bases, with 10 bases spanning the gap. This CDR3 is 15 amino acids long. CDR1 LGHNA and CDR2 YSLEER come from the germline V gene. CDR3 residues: CASSQDGGANYGYTF. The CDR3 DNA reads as TGCGCCAGCAGCCAAGATGGGGGGGCGAACTATGGCTACACCTTC.

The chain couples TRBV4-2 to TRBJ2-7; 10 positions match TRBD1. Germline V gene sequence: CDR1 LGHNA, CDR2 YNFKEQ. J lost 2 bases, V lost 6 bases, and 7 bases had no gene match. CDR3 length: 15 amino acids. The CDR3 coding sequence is TGTGCCAGCAGACCGGGGACAGGGGTCGCCTACGAGCAGTACTTC. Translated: CASRPGTGVAYEQYF.

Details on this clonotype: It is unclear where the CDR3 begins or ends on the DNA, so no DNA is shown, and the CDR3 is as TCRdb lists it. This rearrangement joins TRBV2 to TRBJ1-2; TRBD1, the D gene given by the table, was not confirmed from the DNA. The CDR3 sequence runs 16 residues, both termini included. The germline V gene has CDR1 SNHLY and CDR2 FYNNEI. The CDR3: CASSEWAGAQYFGYTF.

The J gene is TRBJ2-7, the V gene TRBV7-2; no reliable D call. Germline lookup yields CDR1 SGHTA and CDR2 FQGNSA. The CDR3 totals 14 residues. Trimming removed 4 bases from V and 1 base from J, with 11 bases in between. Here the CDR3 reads CASSYISPSYEQYF. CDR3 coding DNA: TGTGCCAGCAGCTATATAAGCCCTTCCTACGAGCAGTACTTC.

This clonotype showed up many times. The CDR3 DNA reads as TGTGCCAGCAGCCAAGAATTTGCACAGGTGGGGTCACCCCTCCACTTT. It specifies CASSQEFAQVGSPLHF. The genes are TRBV14 and TRBJ1-6, with a possible D match to TRBD1 (5 bases). Trimming took 0 bases from V and 10 from J, leaving 16 bases between them. Germline values: CDR1 SGHDN, CDR2 FVKESK. The CDR3 contains 16 residues.

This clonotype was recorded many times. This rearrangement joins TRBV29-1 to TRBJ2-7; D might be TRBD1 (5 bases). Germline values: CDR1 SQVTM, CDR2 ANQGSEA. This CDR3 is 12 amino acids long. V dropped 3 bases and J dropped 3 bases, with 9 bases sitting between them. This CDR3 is CSVEGQSYEQYF. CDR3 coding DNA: TGCAGCGTTGAGGGGCAGAGCTACGAGCAGTACTTC.

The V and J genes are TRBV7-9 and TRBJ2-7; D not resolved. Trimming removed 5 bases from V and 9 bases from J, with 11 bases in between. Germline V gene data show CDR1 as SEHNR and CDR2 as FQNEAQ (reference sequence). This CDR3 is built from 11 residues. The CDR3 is CASSPRSGQYF. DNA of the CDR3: TGTGCCAGCAGCCCTCGCAGTGGGCAGTACTTC.

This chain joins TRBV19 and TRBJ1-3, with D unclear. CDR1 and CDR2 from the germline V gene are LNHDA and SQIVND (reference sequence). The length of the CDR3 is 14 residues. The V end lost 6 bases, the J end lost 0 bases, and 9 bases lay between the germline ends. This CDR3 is CASRTRGSGNTIYF. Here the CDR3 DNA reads TGTGCCAGTAGGACCCGAGGCTCTGGAAACACCATATATTTT.

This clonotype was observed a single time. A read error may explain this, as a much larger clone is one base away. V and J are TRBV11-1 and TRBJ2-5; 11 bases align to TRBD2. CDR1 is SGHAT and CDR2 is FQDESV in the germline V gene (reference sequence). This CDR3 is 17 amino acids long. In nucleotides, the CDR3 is TGTGCCAGCAGCCGTCCGGCTAGCGGGGGGTTTCGGGAGACCCTGTACTTC. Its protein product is CASSRPASGGFRETLYF.